The rows below give T cell receptor beta chains drawn from one sample of a study of molecular identifiers for immune sequencing clone quantification. MiXCR, run by TCRdb on the PCR reads, gives a single entry per CDR3 protein. The data contain roughly 100,000 distinct CDR3 sequences, about a third of them seen just once; the ten biggest clones take up 9% to 10%. What was sequenced was naive CD8+ T cells from blood, with Jurkat cell RNA spiked in. Receptor source: a human donor in good health. Some libraries in this study had Jurkat cell RNA spiked in. The CDR3 runs from the conserved cysteine through the conserved F or W. The D gene is left open where the match is weak. Clone size is stated in some rows and not others, as once, few, many or a class when expanded.

V gene,J gene,clone size,D gene,CDR3 DNA,CDR3 protein
TRBV20-1,TRBJ2-3,.,TRBD2,TGCAGTGCTAGAAGGCTAGCGGGACGGAATTCCACCCCCACAGATACGCTGTATTTT,CSARRLAGRNSTPTDTLYF
TRBV28,TRBJ2-7,.,TRBD1,TGTGCCAGCAAAACCCCCGGGACAGGGGCGCACGAGCAGTACTTC,CASKTPGTGAHEQYF
TRBV29-1,TRBJ1-1,few,TRBD1,TGCAGCGCTGGGACAGGGTCCACTGAAGCTTTCTTT,CSAGTGSTEAFF
TRBV9,TRBJ1-1,.,.,TGTGCCAGCAGCGCAGATTCCATCGGAACCGGCGGCACTGAAGCTTTCTTT,CASSADSIGTGGTEAFF
TRBV6-5,TRBJ2-1,.,TRBD2,TGTGCCAGCAGGAACTTCCCGGGACAGTCTAGGCCTAGCGGGAGTGGGTCGGTCAATGAGCAGTTCTTC,CASRNFPGQSRPSGSGSVNEQFF
TRBV28,TRBJ2-3,many,.,TGTGCCAGCAGTTTAAGGCTACCGGAGGACGATACGCAGTATTTT,CASSLRLPEDDTQYF
TRBV2,TRBJ1-5,few,.,TGTGCCAGTTTCGGCGCTTCGGAACAGCCCCAGCATTTT,CASFGASEQPQHF
TRBV4-3,TRBJ2-1,few,TRBD2,TGCGCCAGCAGCTTCCGCTTGACTAGCGGGGATTCCTACAATGAGCAGTTCTTC,CASSFRLTSGDSYNEQFF
TRBV28,TRBJ2-7,.,TRBD1,TGTGCCAGCAGTTGCCGGGACAGGGGTGATCACGAGCAGTACTTC,CASSCRDRGDHEQYF
TRBV9,TRBJ2-1,.,.,TGTGCCAGCAGCCCCCCTCTGGCCCAGGTTCGGGATGAGCAGTTCTTC,CASSPPLAQVRDEQFF
TRBV20-1,TRBJ1-1,many,.,TGCAGTGGCGCGACAGAAAACACTGAAGCTTTCTTT,CSGATENTEAFF
TRBV6-6,TRBJ1-2,.,.,TGTGCCAGCAGTGATATCGGAGCCAATGGCTACACCTTC,CASSDIGANGYTF
TRBV28,TRBJ1-5,many,.,TGTGCCAGCAGTAATAGGGCCAGCAATCAGCCCCAGCATTTT,CASSNRASNQPQHF
TRBV5-6,TRBJ1-1,.,.,TGTGCCAGCAGCTTTGCGTACACTGAAGTTTTCTTT,CASSFAYTEVFF
TRBV28,TRBJ2-3,.,TRBD1,TGTGCCAGCAGTTTATGGGGGACAGCCACAGATACGCAGTATTTT,CASSLWGTATDTQYF
TRBV18,TRBJ1-6,many,.,TGTGCCAGCTCACCGGGATCCCTCCTCGGATATAATTCACCCCTCCACTTT,CASSPGSLLGYNSPLHF
TRBV4-3,TRBJ2-3,.,.,TGCGCCAGCAGCCATGATCCGCAGCCGGGCCCTCGTCGCCCAGATACGCAGTATTTT,CASSHDPQPGPRRPDTQYF
TRBV11-2,TRBJ2-7,few,TRBD1,TGTGCCAGCAGCTCCAGGGGGCGACCGCTTTACGAGCAGTACTTC,CASSSRGRPLYEQYF
TRBV19,TRBJ2-2,.,TRBD2,TGTGCCAGTAGTATGTGGGGGCTAGCGGGAGATCTGGACACCGGGGAGCTGTTTTTT,CASSMWGLAGDLDTGELFF
TRBV4-3,TRBJ2-5,few,.,TGCGCCAGCAGCCAGCTAGCGGGACAGGTCGGAGAGACCCAGTACTTC,CASSQLAGQVGETQYF
TRBV12-3/TRBV12-4,TRBJ1-4,few,.,TGTGCCAGCAGGCCCCCAGTGGCTGAAAAACTGTTTTTT,CASRPPVAEKLFF
TRBV7-2,TRBJ1-4,many,.,TGTGCCAGCAGCATGGAAAAATCAACTAATGAAAAACTGTTTTTT,CASSMEKSTNEKLFF
TRBV5-1,TRBJ2-7,few,TRBD1,TGCGCCAGCAGCCACGTCCGGGACAGGGGGCTCTACGAGCAGTACTTC,CASSHVRDRGLYEQYF
TRBV7-2,TRBJ2-7,.,.,TGTGACAGCAGTCAGGCCTACGAGCAGTACTTC,CDSSQAYEQYF
TRBV24-1,TRBJ2-3,.,.,TGTGCCACCAGTAGGCGCTACACAGATACGCAGTATTTT,CATSRRYTDTQYF
TRBV27,TRBJ2-7,few,TRBD1,TGTGCCAGCAGCGGGACAGACGCCTACGAGCAGTACTTC,CASSGTDAYEQYF